The source of this T cell receptor (beta chain) is a study of OX40 agonist ivuxolimab in advanced cancers. In the study overall: Subjects had a mean age of about 57 years, with a range of about 23 to 79; around 83% were male. Patients with prior anti-PD-1, anti-PD-L1 or anti-CTLA-4 therapy were eligible; roughly 40% had some. One patient with hepatocellular carcinoma and two with cutaneous melanoma, three in all, had partial responses.

The germline gives CDR1 SGHVS, CDR2 FNYEAQ. The ends were cut back, 0 bases at V and 5 bases at J, with 5 bases in the middle. The CDR3 totals 13 residues. Study conclusions and caveats: At doses 0.1 to 3.0 mg/kg, CD4+ and CD8+ clones expanded.

TCRdb's copy holds only in-frame clones and misses some; the assay was immunoSEQ multiplex PCR. The data contain 30,000 to 40,000 clones, 89% of them singletons. As to this clone: Its antigen remains unidentified.

The gene calls are TRBV7-6 and TRBJ1-5; TRBD1 might be the D (5 bases). The sequences come from CD4+ or CD8+ T cells sorted from blood, collected in a trial of the OX40 agonist ivuxolimab. The sequence was collected from an adult with an advanced solid tumor such as melanoma, head and neck, liver or kidney cancer. CDR3 nucleotide sequence: TGTGCCAGCAGCTTAGCGGGGGATCAGCCCCAGCATTTT. Amino acid sequence: CASSLAGDQPQHF.